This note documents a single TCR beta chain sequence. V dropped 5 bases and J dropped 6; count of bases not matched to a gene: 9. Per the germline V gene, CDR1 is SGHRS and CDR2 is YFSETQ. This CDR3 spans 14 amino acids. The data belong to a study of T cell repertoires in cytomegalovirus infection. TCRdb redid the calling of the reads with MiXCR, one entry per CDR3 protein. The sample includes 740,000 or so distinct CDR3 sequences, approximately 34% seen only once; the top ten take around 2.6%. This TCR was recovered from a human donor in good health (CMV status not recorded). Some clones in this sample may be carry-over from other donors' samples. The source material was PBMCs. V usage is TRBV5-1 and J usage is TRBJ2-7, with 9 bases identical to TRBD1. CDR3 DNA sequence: TGCGCCAGCAGTAGGACCGGGACAGGGTCCGAGCAGTACTTC. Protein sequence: CASSRTGTGSEQYF.